The clone carrying this T cell receptor (beta chain) occurred once. This specimen comes from a study of circulating and synovial CD4+ cells in juvenile arthritis. CDR3 length: 14 amino acids. The germline CDR1 and CDR2 sequences are KGHSH and LQKENI. Sequenced by immunoSEQ multiplex PCR; TCRdb stores in-frame clones only, minus some. The table shows roughly 32,000 clones, with about 96% occurring only once. The sample comprised CD4+ T cells from blood. V is TRBV18 and J is TRBJ2-5; a possible D gene is TRBD2 (6 bases). The last part of the DNA fits TRBJ2-7 better; the J call may be wrong. This clonotype originated in a human donor with juvenile idiopathic arthritis. The CDR3 bases are TGTGCCAGCTCACCAAATAGCGGATCATACGAGCAGTACTTC. Translated, it gives CASSPNSGSYEQYF.